Included here is one T cell receptor (beta chain) sequence, with context. TCRdb passed the PCR reads through MiXCR, listing each CDR3 protein once. The sample contains about 11,000 distinct CDR3 sequences, 50% of which appear only once. This record belongs to a study of immune characterization of retroperitoneal liposarcoma. CDR1 is SGHVS and CDR2 is FNYEAQ in the germline V gene. V shed 0 bases and J shed 6 bases, with 3 bases lying between them. This CDR3 region has 12 residues. The chain recombines TRBV7-6 with TRBJ2-1; no reliable D call. Material: tumor tissue. The sequence came from a female donor with retroperitoneal liposarcoma. CDR3 bases: TGTGCCAGCAGCTTAGCTCGCAATGAGCAGTTCTTC. Amino acids: CASSLARNEQFF.